This TCR beta chain was identified during a study of molecular identifiers for immune sequencing clone quantification (dated by TCRdb to the late 2010s). Regarding the study in general: For a replicate experiment, RNA from roughly 20,000 or 100,000 naive CD8 T cells was divided into five aliquots, and four of the five aliquots were sequenced. This methods study benchmarked molecular-identifier clustering-based TCR repertoire sequencing (MIDCIRS) and TCR RNA copy counting, using CD8 T cells to do so. Points the paper makes about the study in general: The naive libraries included spiked-in Jurkat TCR RNA (about ten copies' worth), and this RNA is not part of the donor repertoire. Even against a background of one million naive CD8 T cells, spiked-in Jurkat TCR RNA amounting to a single cell's worth was reported to be detectable. Without barcode sub-clustering, chimeric consensus sequences inflated TCR diversity; chimeras reached as high as 47%. Identical TCR molecules sharing a barcode could cause highly expanded clone sizes to be underestimated. In CMV-specific effector cells, clones with more than 20 RNA copies accounted for over 97% of molecules, whereas in naive cells such clones accounted for under 1%. Modeling gave around 3 recovered TCR RNA copies per cell versus approximately 10 by digital PCR, implying roughly 29% capture efficiency.

CDR1 and CDR2 (KGHDR, SFDVKD) derive from the germline V gene. From cysteine to phenylalanine, the CDR3 is 13 amino acids long. The kept DNA is CDR3 alone, 39 bases in frame from the first base. At the junction V is shortened by 6 bases and J by 7 bases, with 11 bases in between. Naive CD8 T cell libraries were made from 20,000 to 1,000,000 sorted cells using 10%, 30% or 50% of purified RNA. On a BD FACSAria II, naive CD8 T cells were FACS-sorted as CD8+CD4-CCR7+CD45RA+ and collected into RLT Plus buffer. To test detection sensitivity, Jurkat RNA equal to 10 or so TCR copies was added to samples of roughly 18,000-1,100,000 naive CD8 T cells. CD8 T cells were enriched with RosetteSep CD8+ T Cell Enrichment Cocktail and Ficoll-Paque, followed by ACK red cell lysis. This clonotype came up many times. There is no known antigen for this receptor. Base qualities are not recorded, but no much larger clone differs from it by a single base.

Receptor libraries were prepared by PCR. Sequencing instrument: Illumina HiSeq 4000. Bulk TCR libraries were made following a previously described method, with the TCR primers given in Table S5. Total RNA was purified with the Qiagen AllPrep DNA/RNA kit. Before analysis, reads from multiple sequencing runs of the same library were pooled. As for how the authors treated the data: Reads were retained only if their TCR constant sequence matched exactly, and those retained reads were trimmed to 150 nt and grouped according to their 12-nt molecular barcodes. Within each barcode group, reads were sub-clustered at a 15% Levenshtein threshold, and quality-weighted consensus sequences were built per RNA molecule. Non-functional sequences were filtered out, along with any lower-count sequence sitting one edit away from another sequence. Based on fitting two negative binomial distributions, any barcode sub-cluster with under 20% of the maximum read count was discarded. The public reads were run again by TCRdb, first through fastp at Q25 and then through MiXCR, and only productive beta chains were kept. Rows matching on CDR3 protein sequence are summarized as one entry with the most common DNA and genes. It is TCRdb's table, rather than the study itself, that gives the V and J calls and clone size. The sample table lists roughly 86,000 distinct CDR3 sequences, around 17% of them with a count of one. The ten largest clones add up to roughly 0.8% of the sample.

This sequence originates from a human donor in good health. Some libraries in this study had Jurkat cell RNA spiked in. Sequencing was carried out using naive CD8+ T cells from blood, with Jurkat cell RNA spiked in. The cell subset or site label here, explained by the study, means: FACS-sorted CD8+CD4-CCR7+CD45RA+ naive T cells. The chain uses TRBV24-1 and TRBJ2-2; no D gene call is confident. The nucleotide sequence is TGTGCCACCAGTCCGAGTGTTAGCGGGGAGCTGTTTTTT. Its translation is CATSPSVSGELFF.